The 28 T cell receptor beta chains in this list originate from one sample, sequenced in a study of blood T cell dynamics during melanoma immunotherapy. Sequencing used immunoSEQ multiplex PCR; TCRdb keeps in-frame clones, though not all of them. The table shows about 11,000 clones, with 88% occurring only once. Time point in this sample: week 3, after first cycle of checkpoint inhibitor. The sequences come from blood, collected from a patient treated with checkpoint blockade. These receptors originate from a human donor with melanoma.

This clone has a single count. This chain connects TRBV25-1 to TRBJ1-1, with 8 bases matching TRBD1. V gave up 3 bases and J gave up 0 bases; unmatched junction bases: 3. Germline V gene lookup returns CDR1 MGHDK and CDR2 SYGVNS. The length of the CDR3 is 15 residues. The CDR3 nucleotides are TGTGCCAGCAGTGAGACAGGGGCGATGAACACTGAAGCTTTCTTT. Protein product: CASSETGAMNTEAFF.

The chain couples TRBV4-1 to TRBJ2-7; TRBD1 might be the D (6 bases). V was clipped by 0 bases and J by 4 bases, with 16 bases between them. Germline CDR1 reads MGHRA; CDR2 reads YSYEKL. The length of the CDR3 is 16 residues. The chain's CDR3 is CASSQDRQVFGYEQYF. The CDR3 DNA sequence: TGCGCCAGCAGCCAAGATCGACAGGTATTTGGTTACGAGCAGTACTTC.

The chain employs TRBV15 and TRBJ2-5; TRBD1 aligns across 9 bases. CDR1 is LNHNV, CDR2 YYDKDF, per germline (reference sequence). The CDR3 covers 15 residues. Trimming at V came to 1 base and at J to 5 bases, leaving 5 bases not matched to a gene. The CDR3 nucleotides read TGTGCCACCAGCAGAGGACAGGGGGTTCGGGAGACCCAGTACTTC. Translated: CATSRGQGVRETQYF. Looking up the rest from reference TRBV15 and TRBJ2-5 gives the full variable domain: DAMVIQNPRYQVTQFGKPVTLSCSQTLNHNVMYWYQQKSSQAPKLLFHYYDKDFNNEADTPDNFQSRRPNTSFCFLDIRSPGLGDTAMYLCATSRGQGVRETQYFGPGTRLLVL.

The V and J genes are TRBV7-2 and TRBJ2-5; 9 nucleotides line up with TRBD1. This CDR3 spans 16 amino acids. Losses at the gene ends were 4 bases for V and 1 base for J; bases not matched to a gene: 7. The germline gives CDR1 SGHTA, CDR2 FQGNSA. The CDR3 DNA reads as TGTGCCAGCAGCTCACAGGGGGCAAGAAGCCAAGAGACCCAGTACTTC. Translation gives CASSSQGARSQETQYF.

This chain connects TRBV7-8 to TRBJ1-6; no definite D call. Germline loops: CDR1 SGHVS, CDR2 FQNEAQ. Trimming left V 1 base short and J 6 bases short, with 10 bases between. The CDR3 contains 15 residues. The CDR3 loop is CASSLGDRPNSPLHF. The CDR3 region has the DNA TGTGCCAGCAGCTTAGGGGATCGGCCTAATTCACCCCTCCACTTT.

The rearrangement uses TRBV7-2 and TRBJ2-5, with a tentative D call TRBD2 (6 bases). The CDR3 is 14 amino acids. CDR1 SGHTA and CDR2 FQGNSA come from the germline V gene. The V end was cut by 4 bases, the J end by 3 bases, with 12 bases between. The CDR3 reads CASSSWGVKETQYF. CDR3 sequence (DNA): TGTGCCAGCAGCTCGTGGGGGGTAAAAGAGACCCAGTACTTC.

The V gene is TRBV11-2, the J gene TRBJ2-4; D unresolved. The V end lost 6 bases, the J end lost 0 bases, and 6 bases lay between the germline ends. The CDR3 extends over 13 amino acids. Germline V lookup: CDR1 SGHAT, CDR2 FQNNGV. Written as DNA, the CDR3 is TGTGCCAGCAGAGCCCTAGCCAAAAACATTCAGTACTTC. This gives the protein CASRALAKNIQYF.

The rearrangement links TRBV5-6 to TRBJ1-1, with D possibly TRBD1 on 5 matching bases. There are 15 residues in the CDR3. CDR1 is SGHDT and CDR2 is YYEEEE in the germline V gene. V was trimmed by 4 bases and J by 5 bases, leaving 18 bases between them. The CDR3 coding sequence is TGTGCCAGCAGCCCCTTGGGACCGGGGGGGACTGAAGCTTTCTTT. The encoded protein is CASSPLGPGGTEAFF.

The chain carries TRBV27 and TRBJ1-2; D is unresolved. The CDR3 spans 14 residues. Germline loops: CDR1 MNHEY, CDR2 SMNVEV (reference sequence). V was pared by 3 bases and J by 7 bases, with 15 bases between. The CDR3 loop is CASSFQDRSGGYTF. The CDR3 DNA reads TGTGCCAGCAGTTTTCAGGATCGGTCAGGTGGCTACACCTTC.

The CDR3 spells CASSENQGSQPQHF. CDR3 sequence (DNA): TGTGCCAGCAGTGAAAATCAGGGGTCTCAGCCCCAGCATTTT. The chain uses TRBV2 and TRBJ1-5, with D tentatively TRBD1 (6 bases). Germline V CDR1 and CDR2: SNHLY, FYNNEI. The V gene lost 2 bases and the J gene lost 6 bases, with 11 bases spanning the gap. The CDR3 totals 14 residues. Together with reference TRBV2 and TRBJ1-5, the CDR3 gives the full variable domain: EPEVTQTPSHQVTQMGQEVILRCVPISNHLYFYWYRQILGQKVEFLVSFYNNEISEKSEIFDDQFSVERPDGSNFTLKIRSTKLEDSAMYFCASSENQGSQPQHFGDGTRLSIL.

The chain uses TRBV5-1 and TRBJ2-3, with 10 bases aligning to TRBD1. J was trimmed by 1 base and V by 4 bases; bases with no gene match: 6. The V gene's germline CDR1 is SGHRS and CDR2 YFSETQ. The CDR3 sequence is 16 residues long. The CDR3 loop is CASSPTGTGGTDTQYF. The CDR3, as DNA: TGCGCCAGCAGCCCTACCGGGACAGGGGGCACAGATACGCAGTATTTT. Full variable domain (outside the CDR3, taken from reference TRBV5-1 and TRBJ2-3): KAGVTQTPRYLIKTRGQQVTLSCSPISGHRSVSWYQQTPGQGLQFLFEYFSETQRNKGNFPGRFSGRQFSNSRSEMNVSTLELGDSALYLCASSPTGTGGTDTQYFGPGTRLTVL.

The DNA of the CDR3 is TGTGCCAGCAGCCTAGCGGGGGGCACATACGAGCAGTACTTC. Translated, it gives CASSLAGGTYEQYF. J is TRBJ2-7 and V is TRBV6-6, with TRBD2 matching 11 bases. The CDR3 is 14 residues long. V shed 6 bases and J 4 bases; nucleotides not matched to a gene: 5. Germline CDR1 MNHNY, CDR2 SVGAGI (reference sequence).

V usage is TRBV7-3 and J usage is TRBJ2-6; no clear D gene. There are 15 residues in the CDR3. Germline V gives CDR1 SGHTA, CDR2 FQGTGA. V lost 4 bases to trimming and J lost 4 bases, with 11 bases between them. Here the CDR3 DNA reads TGTGCCAGCAGCTCCTATGACTCGGGGGCCAACGTCCTGACTTTC. Translation gives CASSSYDSGANVLTF. Complete variable domain (other parts from reference TRBV7-3 and TRBJ2-6): GAGVSQTPSNKVTEKGKYVELRCDPISGHTALYWYRQSLGQGPEFLIYFQGTGAADDSGLPNDRFFAVRPEGSVSTLKIQRTERGDSAVYLCASSSYDSGANVLTFGAGSRLTVL.

J is TRBJ1-2 and V is TRBV5-6, with no clear D. Per germline, CDR1 SGHDT and CDR2 YYEEEE. V lost 4 bases to trimming and J lost 4 bases, with 8 bases between them. The CDR3 is 12 residues long. The CDR3 protein is CASSPGSYGYTF. In DNA, the CDR3 is TGTGCCAGCAGCCCGGGGTCCTATGGCTACACCTTC.

This clone was counted once. This chain joins TRBV28 and TRBJ1-3, with D possibly matching TRBD1 (6 bases). V was cut by 1 base and J by 0 bases, with 13 bases left in between. The CDR3 consists of 17 residues. Germline values: CDR1 MDHEN, CDR2 SYDVKM. The CDR3 reads CASSLLAGESSGNTIYF. For the CDR3, the DNA is TGTGCCAGCAGTTTATTGGCAGGGGAGAGCTCTGGAAACACCATATATTTT.

The CDR3 region is CASSLNEKLFF. DNA for the CDR3: TGTGCCAGCAGTCTTAATGAAAAACTGTTTTTT. This chain links TRBV28 with TRBJ1-4; D is uncertain. Germline loops: CDR1 MDHEN, CDR2 SYDVKM. The CDR3 runs to 11 residues. Between the trimmed V and J ends, which lost 5 bases and 4 bases, there was a span of 2 bases. The full variable domain, rest sourced from reference TRBV28 and TRBJ1-4, is DVKVTQSSRYLVKRTGEKVFLECVQDMDHENMFWYRQDPGLGLRLIYFSYDVKMKEKGDIPEGYSVSREKKERFSLILESASTNQTSMYLCASSLNEKLFFGSGTQLSVL.

The CDR3 sequence is CASSEAHSHAINEQFF. The CDR3, as DNA: TGTGCCAGCAGTGAAGCCCACTCCCACGCCATAAATGAGCAGTTCTTC. The chain uses TRBV6-1 and TRBJ2-1; no firm D call. The CDR3 consists of 16 residues. CDR1 is MNHNS, CDR2 SASEGT, per germline. V was clipped by 0 bases and J by 7 bases, with 16 bases between them.

J is TRBJ2-7 and V is TRBV12-5; either TRBD1 or TRBD2 may fit D (6 bases each). Trimming shortened V by 9 bases and J by 1 base, and 16 bases separated the two germline ends. Germline V lookup: CDR1 LGHNT, CDR2 FRNRAP. This CDR3 spans 14 amino acids. DNA of the CDR3: TGTGCTAGCGGCGCCAGGGGAGGATCCTACGAGCAGTACTTC. Translated, it gives CASGARGGSYEQYF.

The V call is TRBV4-3, the J call TRBJ2-1; weak D call: TRBD2 (5 bases). The CDR3 is made up of 16 amino acids. The V gene's germline CDR1 is LGHNA and CDR2 YSLEER. Deletions cut 0 bases from V and 4 bases from J, with 13 bases between. CDR3 DNA: TGCGCCAGCAGCCAAGATCTTTCCAGGACTTACAATGAGCAGTTCTTC. It is translated as CASSQDLSRTYNEQFF.

The genes are TRBV21-1 and TRBJ2-3; the D call in the table, TRBD2, was not verified against the DNA. TRBV21-1 is given as a pseudogene. There are 17 residues in the CDR3. The CDR3 nucleotides are TGTGCCAGCAGCGCCCCCCCAGGGACTGGGCCCCCAAATACGCAGTATTTT. It encodes CASSAPPGTGPPNTQYF.

The V call is TRBV5-8, the J call TRBJ1-5; D uncertain. The length of the CDR3 is 17 residues. Germline CDR1 and CDR2: SGHTS and YDEGEE. Trimming left V 1 base short and J 0 bases short, with 14 bases between. The chain's CDR3 is CASSLNTAANSNQPQHF. The DNA for the CDR3 is TGTGCCAGCAGCTTGAACACGGCAGCAAATAGCAATCAGCCCCAGCATTTT. The variable domain in full, completed from reference TRBV5-8 and TRBJ1-5, reads EAGVTQSPTHLIKTRGQQATLRCSPISGHTSVYWYQQALGLGLQFLLWYDEGEERNRGNFPPRFSGRQFPNYSSELNVNALELEDSALYLCASSLNTAANSNQPQHFGDGTRLSIL.

J is TRBJ2-7 and V is TRBV7-6; the D gene is possibly TRBD1 (5 bases). CDR1 is SGHVS and CDR2 is FNYEAQ in the germline V gene. CDR3 length equals 13 residues. V was shortened by 1 base and J by 9 bases, with 13 bases between the two germline ends. The CDR3 region is CASSLEGRVMQYF. CDR3 sequence (DNA): TGTGCCAGCAGCTTAGAAGGCAGGGTAATGCAGTACTTC.

This chain links TRBV25-1 with TRBJ1-4, with 9 bases matching TRBD1. Germline V gene data show CDR1 as MGHDK and CDR2 as SYGVNS. The CDR3 spans 14 residues. With 4 bases clipped from V and 8 bases from J, the junction kept 5 bases outside the gene matches. CDR3 sequence reads: CASSATGGWEKLFF. The CDR3 DNA reads TGTGCCAGCAGTGCTACAGGGGGCTGGGAAAAACTGTTTTTT.

The chain is built from TRBV19 and TRBJ2-5, with TRBD2 identical over 11 bases. The CDR3 loop spans 15 amino acids. The germline V gene encodes CDR1 LNHDA and CDR2 SQIVND (reference sequence). V was clipped by 4 bases and J by 2 bases; unmatched bases: 3. The CDR3 DNA is TGTGCCAGTAGTACGGGACTAGCGGCTCAAGAGACCCAGTACTTC. Translated, it gives CASSTGLAAQETQYF. The variable domain in full, completed from reference TRBV19 and TRBJ2-5, reads DGGITQSPKYLFRKEGQNVTLSCEQNLNHDAMYWYRQDPGQGLRLIYYSQIVNDFQKGDIAEGYSVSREKKESFPLTVTSAQKNPTAFYLCASSTGLAAQETQYFGPGTRLLVL.

The V gene is TRBV7-3, the J gene TRBJ2-5, with D possibly matching TRBD2 (6 bases). V lost 2 bases and J lost 5, with 9 bases in between. CDR1 is SGHTA and CDR2 is FQGTGA in the germline V gene. This CDR3 spans 13 amino acids. The CDR3 is CASSLAGRETQYF. CDR3 bases: TGTGCCAGCAGCTTAGCGGGGAGGGAGACCCAGTACTTC.

V is TRBV7-6 and J is TRBJ1-1; D is possibly TRBD1 (5 bases). Germline V gene lookup returns CDR1 SGHVS and CDR2 FNYEAQ. Trimming took off 5 bases at V and 3 bases at J, with 16 bases between the two ends. CDR3 size: 15 residues. The CDR3 coding sequence is TGTGCCAGCAGCCAATCGGGGGGGTTGTACACTGAAGCTTTCTTT. It specifies CASSQSGGLYTEAFF.

This chain links TRBV6-5 with TRBJ2-7; D unclear. Germline CDR1 is MNHEY and CDR2 is SVGAGI. Trimming shortened V by 5 bases and J by 2 bases, and 13 bases separated the two germline ends. The CDR3 contains 14 residues. CDR3 sequence: CASSASAGPYEQYF. As DNA, the CDR3 is TGTGCCAGCAGTGCTTCAGCAGGCCCCTACGAGCAGTACTTC.

The gene calls are TRBV10-3 and TRBJ2-5; D call uncertain. The J call is doubtful: the DNA matches TRBJ2-7 better. Germline V gene lookup returns CDR1 ENHRY and CDR2 SYGVKD. The CDR3 totals 14 residues. The CDR3 spells CAISESKTNYEQYF. The CDR3 DNA follows: TGTGCCATCAGTGAGTCGAAAACGAATTACGAGCAGTACTTC.